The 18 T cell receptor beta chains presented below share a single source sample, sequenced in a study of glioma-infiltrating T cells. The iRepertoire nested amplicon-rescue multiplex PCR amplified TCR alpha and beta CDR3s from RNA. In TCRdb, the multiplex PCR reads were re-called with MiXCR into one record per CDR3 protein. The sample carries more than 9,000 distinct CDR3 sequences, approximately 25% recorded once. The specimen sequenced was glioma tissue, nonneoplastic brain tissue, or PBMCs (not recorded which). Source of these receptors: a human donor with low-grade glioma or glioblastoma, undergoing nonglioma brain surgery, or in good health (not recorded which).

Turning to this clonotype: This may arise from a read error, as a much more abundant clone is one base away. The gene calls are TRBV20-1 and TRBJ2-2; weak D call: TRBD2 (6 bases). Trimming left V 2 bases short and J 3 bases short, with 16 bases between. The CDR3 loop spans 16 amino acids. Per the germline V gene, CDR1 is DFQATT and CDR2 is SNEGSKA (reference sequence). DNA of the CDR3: TGCAGTGCTAGATATCTTGGGACGGGAGACACCGGGGAGCTGTTTTTT. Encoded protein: CSARYLGTGDTGELFF.

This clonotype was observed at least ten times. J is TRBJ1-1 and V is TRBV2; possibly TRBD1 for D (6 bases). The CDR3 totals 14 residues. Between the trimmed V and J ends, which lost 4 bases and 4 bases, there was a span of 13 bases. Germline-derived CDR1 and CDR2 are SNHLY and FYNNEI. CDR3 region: CASSGPQGGTEAFF. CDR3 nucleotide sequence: TGTGCCAGCAGTGGGCCACAGGGTGGCACTGAAGCTTTCTTT.

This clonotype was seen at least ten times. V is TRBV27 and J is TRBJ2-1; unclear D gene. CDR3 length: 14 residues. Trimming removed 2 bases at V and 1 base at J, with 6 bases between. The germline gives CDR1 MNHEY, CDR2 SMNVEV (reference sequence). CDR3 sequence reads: CASSLTQSYNEQFF. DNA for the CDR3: TGTGCCAGCAGTTTAACCCAGTCCTACAATGAGCAGTTCTTC.

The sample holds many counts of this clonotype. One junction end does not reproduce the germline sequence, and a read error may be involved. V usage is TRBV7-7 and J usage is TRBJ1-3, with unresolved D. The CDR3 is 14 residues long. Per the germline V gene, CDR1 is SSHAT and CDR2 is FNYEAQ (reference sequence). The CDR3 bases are TGTGCTAGCAGTAACGGACCTGATGGAAACACCATATATTTT. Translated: CASSNGPDGNTIYF.

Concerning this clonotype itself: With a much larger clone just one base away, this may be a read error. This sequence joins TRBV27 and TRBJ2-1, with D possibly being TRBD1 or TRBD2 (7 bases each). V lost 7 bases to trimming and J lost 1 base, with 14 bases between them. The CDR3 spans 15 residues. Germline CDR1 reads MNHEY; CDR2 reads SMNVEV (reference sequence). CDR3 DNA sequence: TGTGCCAGCAACCCCAGGGGGGGGTCCTACAATGAGCAGTTCTTC. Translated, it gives CASNPRGGSYNEQFF.

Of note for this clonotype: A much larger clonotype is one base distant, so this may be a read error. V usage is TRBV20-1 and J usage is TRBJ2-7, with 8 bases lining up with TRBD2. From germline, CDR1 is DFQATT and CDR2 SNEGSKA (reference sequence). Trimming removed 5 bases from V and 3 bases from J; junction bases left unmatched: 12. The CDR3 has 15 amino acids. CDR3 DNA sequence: TGCAGTGCTTACAAAGGGCGGGAGGAGATCTACGAGCAGTACTTC. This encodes CSAYKGREEIYEQYF.

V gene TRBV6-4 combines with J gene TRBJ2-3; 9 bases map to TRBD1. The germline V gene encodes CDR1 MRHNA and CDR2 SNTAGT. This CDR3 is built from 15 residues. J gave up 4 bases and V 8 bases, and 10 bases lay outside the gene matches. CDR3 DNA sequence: TGTGCCAGCGGCTCTCCGGGACAGGGTGCAGATACGCAGTATTTT. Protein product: CASGSPGQGADTQYF.

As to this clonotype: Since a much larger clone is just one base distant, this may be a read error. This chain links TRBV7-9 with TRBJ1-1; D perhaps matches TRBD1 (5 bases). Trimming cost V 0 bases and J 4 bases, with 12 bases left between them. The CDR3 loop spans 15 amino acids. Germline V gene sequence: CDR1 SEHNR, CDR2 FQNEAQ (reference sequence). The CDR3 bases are TGTGCCAGCAGCTTAGCTGGGGGTGGTGGCACTGAAGCTTTCTTT. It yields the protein CASSLAGGGGTEAFF.

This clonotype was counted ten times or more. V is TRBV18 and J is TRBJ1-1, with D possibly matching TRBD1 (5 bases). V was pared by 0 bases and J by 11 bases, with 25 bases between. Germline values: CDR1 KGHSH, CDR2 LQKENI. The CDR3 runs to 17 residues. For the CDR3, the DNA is TGTGCCAGCTCACCACCGACCTATGACAGTACCGAATTTAATGCTTTCTTT. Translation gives CASSPPTYDSTEFNAFF.

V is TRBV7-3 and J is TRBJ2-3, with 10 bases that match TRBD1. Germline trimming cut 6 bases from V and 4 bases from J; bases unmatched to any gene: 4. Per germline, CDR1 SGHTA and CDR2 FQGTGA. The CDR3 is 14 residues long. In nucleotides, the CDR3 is TGTGCCAGCAGTTGGGACAGGGGAGCAGATACGCAGTATTTT. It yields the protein CASSWDRGADTQYF.

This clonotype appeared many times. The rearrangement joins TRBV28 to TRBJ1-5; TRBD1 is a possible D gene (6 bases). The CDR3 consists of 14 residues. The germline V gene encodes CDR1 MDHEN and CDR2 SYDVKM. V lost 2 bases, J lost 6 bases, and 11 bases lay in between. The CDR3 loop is CASSLRGGPQPQHF. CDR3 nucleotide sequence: TGTGCCAGCAGTTTAAGAGGGGGACCTCAGCCCCAGCATTTT.

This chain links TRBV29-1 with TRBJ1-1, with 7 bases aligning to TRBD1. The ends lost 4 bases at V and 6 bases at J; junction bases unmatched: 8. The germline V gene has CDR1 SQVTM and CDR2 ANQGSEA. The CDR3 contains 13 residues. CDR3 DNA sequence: TGCAGCGTTGTAGGGCAGGGGGGGGCTGAAGCTTTCTTT. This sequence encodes CSVVGQGGAEAFF.

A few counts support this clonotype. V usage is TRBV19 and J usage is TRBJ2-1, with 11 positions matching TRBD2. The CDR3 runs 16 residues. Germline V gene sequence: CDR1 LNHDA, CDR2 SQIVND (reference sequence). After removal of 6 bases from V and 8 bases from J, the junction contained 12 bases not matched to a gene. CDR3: CASRGYSGRDWDEQFF. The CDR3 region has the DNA TGTGCCAGTAGGGGATATAGCGGGAGGGATTGGGATGAGCAGTTCTTC.

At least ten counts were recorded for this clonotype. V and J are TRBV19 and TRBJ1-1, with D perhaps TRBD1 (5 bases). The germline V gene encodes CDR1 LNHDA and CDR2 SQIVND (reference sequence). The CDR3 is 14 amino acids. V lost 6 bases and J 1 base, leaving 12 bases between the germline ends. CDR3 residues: CASRWDGQNTEAFF. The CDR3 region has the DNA TGTGCCAGTAGATGGGACGGCCAGAACACTGAAGCTTTCTTT.

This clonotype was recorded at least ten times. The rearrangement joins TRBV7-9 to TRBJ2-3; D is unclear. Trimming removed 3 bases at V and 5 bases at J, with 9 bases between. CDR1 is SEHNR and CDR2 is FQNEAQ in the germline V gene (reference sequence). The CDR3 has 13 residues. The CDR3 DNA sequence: TGTGCCAGCAGCTTCCCTTTCGGAGATACGCAGTATTTT. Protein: CASSFPFGDTQYF.

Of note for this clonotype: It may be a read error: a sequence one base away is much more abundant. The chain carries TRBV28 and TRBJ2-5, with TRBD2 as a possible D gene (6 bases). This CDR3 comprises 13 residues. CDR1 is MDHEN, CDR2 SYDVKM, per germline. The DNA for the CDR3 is TGTGTCAGCATGCTGGGAGGCGAAGAGACCCAGTACTTC. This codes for CVSMLGGEETQYF. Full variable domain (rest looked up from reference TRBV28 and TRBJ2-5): DVKVTQSSRYLVKRTGEKVFLECVQDMDHENMFWYRQDPGLGLRLIYFSYDVKMKEKGDIPEGYSVSREKKERFSLILESASTNQTSMYLCVSMLGGEETQYFGPGTRLLVL.

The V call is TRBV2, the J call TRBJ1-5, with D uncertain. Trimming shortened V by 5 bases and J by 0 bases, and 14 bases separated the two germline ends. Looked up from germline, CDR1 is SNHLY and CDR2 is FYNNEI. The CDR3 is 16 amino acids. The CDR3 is CASSPPGFYSNQPQHF. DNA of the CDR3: TGTGCCAGCAGTCCACCGGGGTTCTATAGCAATCAGCCCCAGCATTTT.

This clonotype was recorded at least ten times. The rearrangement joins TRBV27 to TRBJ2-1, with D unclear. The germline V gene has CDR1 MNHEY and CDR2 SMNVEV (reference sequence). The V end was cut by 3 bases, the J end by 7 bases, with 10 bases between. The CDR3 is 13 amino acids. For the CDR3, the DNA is TGTGCCAGCAGTTTGGACGTTAATAATGAGCAGTTCTTC. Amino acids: CASSLDVNNEQFF.